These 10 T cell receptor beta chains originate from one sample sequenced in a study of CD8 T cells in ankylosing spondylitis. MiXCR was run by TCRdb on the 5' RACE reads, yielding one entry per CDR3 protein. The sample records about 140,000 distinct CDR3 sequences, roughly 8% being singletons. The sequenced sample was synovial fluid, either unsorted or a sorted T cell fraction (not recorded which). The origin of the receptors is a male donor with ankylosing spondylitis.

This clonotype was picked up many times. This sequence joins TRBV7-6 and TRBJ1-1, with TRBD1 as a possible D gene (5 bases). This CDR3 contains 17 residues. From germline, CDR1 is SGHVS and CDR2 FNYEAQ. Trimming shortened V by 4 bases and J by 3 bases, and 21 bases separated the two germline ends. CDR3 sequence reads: CASSSNRGISAYTEAFF. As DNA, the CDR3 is TGTGCCAGCAGCTCGAATCGGGGGATATCGGCCTACACTGAAGCTTTCTTT.

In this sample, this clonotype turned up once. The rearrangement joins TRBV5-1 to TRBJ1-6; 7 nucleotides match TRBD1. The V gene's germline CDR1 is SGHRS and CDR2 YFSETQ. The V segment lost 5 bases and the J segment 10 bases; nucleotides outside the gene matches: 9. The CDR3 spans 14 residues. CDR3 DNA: TGCGCCAGCAGTTCTGGACAGGAAAGGTCACCCCTCCACTTT. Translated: CASSSGQERSPLHF.

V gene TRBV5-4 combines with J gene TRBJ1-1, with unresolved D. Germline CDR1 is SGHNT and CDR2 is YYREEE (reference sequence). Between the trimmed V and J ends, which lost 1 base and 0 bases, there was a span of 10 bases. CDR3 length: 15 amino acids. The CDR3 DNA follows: TGTGCCAGCAGCTTGATCTCCTCCATGAACACTGAAGCTTTCTTT. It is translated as CASSLISSMNTEAFF.

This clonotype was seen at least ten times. The DNA for the CDR3 is TGTGCCAGCACCAGGGGCTCTGGAAACACCATATATTTT. This translates into CASTRGSGNTIYF. The chain links TRBV28 to TRBJ1-3, with D perhaps TRBD1 (6 bases). Germline V gene data show CDR1 as MDHEN and CDR2 as SYDVKM. This CDR3 has 13 residues. With 7 bases removed from V and 0 bases from J, the gap between germline ends came to 7 bases.

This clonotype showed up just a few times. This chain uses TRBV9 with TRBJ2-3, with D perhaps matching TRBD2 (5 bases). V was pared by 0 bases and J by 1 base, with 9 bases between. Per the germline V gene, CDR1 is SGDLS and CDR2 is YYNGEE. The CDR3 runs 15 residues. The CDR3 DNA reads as TGTGCCAGCAGCGTAGCCGACGGGGGCACAGATACGCAGTATTTT. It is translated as CASSVADGGTDTQYF.

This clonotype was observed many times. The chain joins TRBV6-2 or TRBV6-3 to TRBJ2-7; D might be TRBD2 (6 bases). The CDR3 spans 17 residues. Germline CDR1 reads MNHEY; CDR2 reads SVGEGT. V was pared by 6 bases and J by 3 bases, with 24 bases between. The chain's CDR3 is CASSPSPGLLRDYEQYF. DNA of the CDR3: TGTGCCAGCAGCCCCAGCCCGGGACTCCTAAGGGACTACGAGCAGTACTTC.

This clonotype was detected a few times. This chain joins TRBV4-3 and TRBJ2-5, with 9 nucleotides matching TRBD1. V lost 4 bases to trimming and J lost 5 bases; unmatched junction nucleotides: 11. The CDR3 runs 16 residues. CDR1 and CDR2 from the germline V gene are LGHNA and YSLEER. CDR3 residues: CASSLTWTGVGETQYF. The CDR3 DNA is TGCGCCAGCAGCCTGACCTGGACAGGGGTAGGGGAGACCCAGTACTTC.

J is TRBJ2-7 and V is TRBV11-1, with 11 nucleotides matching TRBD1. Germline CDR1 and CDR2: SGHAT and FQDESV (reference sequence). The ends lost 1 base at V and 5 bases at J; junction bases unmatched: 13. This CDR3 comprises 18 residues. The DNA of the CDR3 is TGTGCCAGCAGCTTAGATTGGCGGGGGACAGGGGGTATCCACGAGCAGTACTTC. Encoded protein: CASSLDWRGTGGIHEQYF.

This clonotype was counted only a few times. CDR3 protein: CSARDPGPLRAKNIQYF. The CDR3 DNA follows: TGCAGTGCTAGAGATCCGGGTCCCTTGCGAGCCAAAAACATTCAGTACTTC. The chain combines TRBV20-1 with TRBJ2-4, with no clear D. The CDR3 is 17 residues long. V was shortened by 0 bases and J by 0 bases, with 15 bases between the two germline ends. Germline V gene data show CDR1 as DFQATT and CDR2 as SNEGSKA (reference sequence).

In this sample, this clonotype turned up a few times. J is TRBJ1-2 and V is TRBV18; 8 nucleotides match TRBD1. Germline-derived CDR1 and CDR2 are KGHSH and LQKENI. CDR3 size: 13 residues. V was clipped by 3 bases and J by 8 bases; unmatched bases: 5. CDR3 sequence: CASSPGTGGGYTF. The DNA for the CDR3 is TGTGCCAGCTCACCCGGGACAGGTGGAGGCTACACCTTC. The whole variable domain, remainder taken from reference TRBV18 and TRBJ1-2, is NAGVMQNPRHLVRRRGQEARLRCSPMKGHSHVYWYRQLPEEGLKFMVYLQKENIIDESGMPKERFSAEFPKEGPSILRIQQVVRGDSAAYFCASSPGTGGGYTFGSGTRLTVV.